This TCR beta chain is from a study of blood T cell repertoires in COVID-19 (TCRdb year 2020). Regarding the research as a whole: The collaborator samples originated in the United States, Italy and Spain and spanned the acute and convalescent phases of COVID-19. Where HLA class I and class II types were available, the types were taken from metadata supplied by the sample provider, not from assay-based typing. The repertoires were released in a freely available public database meant as a resource for research on the immune response to SARS-CoV-2. Deeply sampled blood TCRbeta repertoires from subjects exposed to, actively infected with, or recovered from COVID-19 were included in the dataset. The prospective study material was composed of cDNA or gDNA derived from T cells, B-cell-depleted T cells, or PBMCs. The sample metadata nearly always contained a de-identified subject ID, COVID-19 status, age in years and sex. Samples were obtained from the ongoing ImmuneRACE study (first 160 participants) and from approximately 1,200 subjects provided by 6 global collaborators. Here is what the overall study found, with its caveats: The quantity of clinical and demographic metadata differed by source and by participant and was supplied without curation.

Each collaborating institution followed its own protocols to collect whole blood in K2EDTA tubes. Collaborator samples were shipped for TCRbeta analysis as frozen whole blood, isolated PBMCs, or DNA extracted from either sample type. Reading the germline V gene (reference sequence) gives CDR1 LGHDT and CDR2 YNNKEL. The CDR3 goes from the cysteine to the phenylalanine over 15 residues. Solely the CDR3 DNA is kept, with 45 bases framed from the first base. V loses 1 base of germline sequence and J loses 4 bases, and the interval between the two ends is 11 bases. TCRbeta CDR3 regions were amplified from genomic DNA by means of the immunoSEQ Assay, a bias-controlled multiplex PCR. As for the authors' bioinformatics: The number of nucleated cells in each sample was estimated by amplification of reference gene primers within the assay. To quantify the absolute abundance of each unique TCRbeta CDR3 rearrangement, sequence reads were collapsed and filtered. For each sample, productive Simpson clonality was calculated by taking the square root of Simpson's diversity index across productive rearrangements. The clones in this table, taken by TCRdb from immuneACCESS, are in-frame only. Not every clone is retained; where verified, under half of the shortfall comes from an unresolved V gene, and the cause of the rest is unknown. D and trimming were read from the DNA, whereas the V and J calls and clone size are those reported in that table. The sample table records 75,000 to 85,000 clones; just over 85% of these occur just once. 40% to 55% of the sample comes from the top ten.

About this clone: The antigen it recognizes is unknown. No base quality information exists; no much larger clone differs at one position.

The origin of this receptor is a human donor in a cohort sampled during active COVID-19. Sequencing was done on a sample of peripheral blood. In this chain, TRBV3-1 (or the pseudogene TRBV3-2) is recombined with TRBJ2-1; the D gene is unclear. The CDR3 amino acid sequence is: CASSQGNQKYNEQFF. The DNA sequence is as follows: TGTGCCAGCAGCCAAGGCAACCAGAAGTACAATGAGCAGTTCTTC.